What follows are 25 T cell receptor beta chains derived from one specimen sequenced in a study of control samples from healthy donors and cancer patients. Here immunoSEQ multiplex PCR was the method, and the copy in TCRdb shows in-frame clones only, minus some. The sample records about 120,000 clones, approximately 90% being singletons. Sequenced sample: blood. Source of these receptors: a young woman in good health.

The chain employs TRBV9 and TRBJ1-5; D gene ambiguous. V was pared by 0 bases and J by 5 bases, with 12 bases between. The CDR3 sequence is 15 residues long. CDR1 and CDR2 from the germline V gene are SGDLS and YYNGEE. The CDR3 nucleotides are TGTGCCAGCAGCGTAGGGGCGGCCATTGATCAGCCCCAGCATTTT. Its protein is CASSVGAAIDQPQHF.

CDR3 sequence reads: CASGPGNSPLHF. Written as DNA, the CDR3 is TGTGCCAGCGGTCCCGGGAATTCACCCCTCCACTTT. The chain employs TRBV7-9 and TRBJ1-6; the D is unclear. Per the germline V gene, CDR1 is SEHNR and CDR2 is FQNEAQ (reference sequence). With 8 bases removed from V and 7 bases from J, the gap between germline ends came to 9 bases. The CDR3 covers 12 residues.

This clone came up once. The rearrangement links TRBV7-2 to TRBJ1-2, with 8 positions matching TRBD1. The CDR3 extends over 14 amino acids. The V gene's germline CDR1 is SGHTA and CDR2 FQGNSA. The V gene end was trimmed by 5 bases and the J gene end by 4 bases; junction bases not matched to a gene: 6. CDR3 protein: CASSPDREGYGYTF. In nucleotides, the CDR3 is TGTGCCAGCAGCCCGGACAGGGAAGGCTATGGCTACACCTTC.

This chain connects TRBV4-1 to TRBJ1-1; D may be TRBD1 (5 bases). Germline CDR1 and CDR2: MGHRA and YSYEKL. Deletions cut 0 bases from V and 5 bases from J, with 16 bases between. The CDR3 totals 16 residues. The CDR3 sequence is CASSQDVFGAGTEAFF. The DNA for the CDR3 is TGCGCCAGCAGCCAAGACGTGTTTGGGGCGGGGACTGAAGCTTTCTTT.

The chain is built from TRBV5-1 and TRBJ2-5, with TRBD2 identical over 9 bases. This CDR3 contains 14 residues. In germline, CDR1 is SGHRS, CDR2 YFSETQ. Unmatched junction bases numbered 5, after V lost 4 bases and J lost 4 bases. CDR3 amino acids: CASSGGGARETQYF. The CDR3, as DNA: TGCGCCAGCAGCGGCGGGGGGGCGAGAGAGACCCAGTACTTC.

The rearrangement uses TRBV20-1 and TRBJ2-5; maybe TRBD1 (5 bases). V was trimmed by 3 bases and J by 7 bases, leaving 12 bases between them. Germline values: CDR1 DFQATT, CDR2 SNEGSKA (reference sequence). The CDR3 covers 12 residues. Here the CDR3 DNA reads TGCAGTGCTAGTCGTCAGCAGGGGACCCAGTACTTC. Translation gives CSASRQQGTQYF.

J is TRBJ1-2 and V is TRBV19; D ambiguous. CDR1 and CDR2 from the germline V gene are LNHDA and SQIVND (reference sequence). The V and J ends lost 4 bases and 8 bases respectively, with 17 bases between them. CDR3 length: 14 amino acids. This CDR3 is CASSTGSPAWGYTF. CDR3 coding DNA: TGTGCCAGTAGTACCGGGTCCCCTGCTTGGGGCTACACCTTC.

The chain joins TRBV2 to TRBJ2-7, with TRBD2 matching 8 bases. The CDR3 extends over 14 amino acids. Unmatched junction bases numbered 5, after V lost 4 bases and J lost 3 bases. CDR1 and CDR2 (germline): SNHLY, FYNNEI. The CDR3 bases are TGTGCCAGCAGTGGCGGGGGGCCCCTCTACGAGCAGTACTTC. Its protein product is CASSGGGPLYEQYF. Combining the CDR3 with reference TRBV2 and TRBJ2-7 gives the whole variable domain EPEVTQTPSHQVTQMGQEVILRCVPISNHLYFYWYRQILGQKVEFLVSFYNNEISEKSEIFDDQFSVERPDGSNFTLKIRSTKLEDSAMYFCASSGGGPLYEQYFGPGTRLTVT.

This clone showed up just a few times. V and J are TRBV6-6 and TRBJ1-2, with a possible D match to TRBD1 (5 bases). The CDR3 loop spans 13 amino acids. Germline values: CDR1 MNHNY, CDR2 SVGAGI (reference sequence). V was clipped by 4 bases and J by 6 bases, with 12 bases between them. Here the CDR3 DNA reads TGTGCCAGCAGTTCCCTCGGGGGAGATGGCTACACCTTC. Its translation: CASSSLGGDGYTF.

CDR3 region: CASSLDRNEAFF. CDR3 nucleotides: TGTGCCAGCAGCTTAGATAGGAACGAAGCTTTCTTT. The V call is TRBV7-9, the J call TRBJ1-1; D unresolved. V was cut by 1 base and J by 8 bases, with 8 bases left in between. Per the germline V gene, CDR1 is SEHNR and CDR2 is FQNEAQ (reference sequence). The CDR3 has 12 amino acids.

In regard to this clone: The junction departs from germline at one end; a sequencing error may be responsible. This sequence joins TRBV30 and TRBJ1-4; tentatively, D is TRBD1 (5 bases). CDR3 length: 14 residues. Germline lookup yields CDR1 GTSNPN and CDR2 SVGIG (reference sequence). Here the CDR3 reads CAWSVSTGVTSRVF. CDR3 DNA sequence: TGTGCCTGGAGTGTTTCCACGGGGGTCACTAGTAGGGTTTTT.

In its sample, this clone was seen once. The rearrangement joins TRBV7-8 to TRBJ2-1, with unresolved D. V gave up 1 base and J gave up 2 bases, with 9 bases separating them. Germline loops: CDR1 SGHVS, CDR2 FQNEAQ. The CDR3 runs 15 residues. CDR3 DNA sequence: TGTGCCAGCAGCTTAGTGGCAACGGCCTACAATGAGCAGTTCTTC. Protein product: CASSLVATAYNEQFF.

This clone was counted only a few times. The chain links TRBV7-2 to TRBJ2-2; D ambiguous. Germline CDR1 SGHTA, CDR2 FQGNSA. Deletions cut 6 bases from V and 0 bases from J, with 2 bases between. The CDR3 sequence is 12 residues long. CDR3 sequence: CASRPNTGELFF. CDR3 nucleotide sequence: TGTGCCAGCAGACCGAACACCGGGGAGCTGTTTTTT.

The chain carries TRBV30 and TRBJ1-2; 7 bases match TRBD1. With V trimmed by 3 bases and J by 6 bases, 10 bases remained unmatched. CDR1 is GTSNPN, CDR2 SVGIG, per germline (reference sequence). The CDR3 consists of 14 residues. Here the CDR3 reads CAWSASTGLDGYTF. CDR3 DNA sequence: TGTGCCTGGAGCGCATCGACAGGGTTGGATGGCTACACCTTC.

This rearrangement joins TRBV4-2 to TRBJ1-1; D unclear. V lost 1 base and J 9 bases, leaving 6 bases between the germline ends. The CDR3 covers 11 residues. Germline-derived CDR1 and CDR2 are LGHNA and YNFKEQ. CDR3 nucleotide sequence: TGTGCCAGCAGCCAAGGGGGTCAAGCTTTCTTT. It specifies CASSQGGQAFF.

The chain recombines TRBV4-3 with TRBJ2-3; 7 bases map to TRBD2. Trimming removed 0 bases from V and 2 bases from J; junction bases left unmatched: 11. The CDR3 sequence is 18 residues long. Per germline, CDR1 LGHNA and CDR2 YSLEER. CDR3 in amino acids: CASSQDRRTGGATDTQYF. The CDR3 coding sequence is TGCGCCAGCAGCCAAGATCGTAGAACGGGGGGAGCCACAGATACGCAGTATTTT.

Here the CDR3 reads CASSVGPQETQYF. The DNA of the CDR3 is TGTGCCAGCAGCGTAGGACCCCAAGAGACCCAGTACTTC. The chain employs TRBV9 and TRBJ2-5; no reliable D call. CDR3 length: 13 amino acids. Trimming pared 0 bases from V and 1 base from J, leaving 4 bases between. CDR1 and CDR2 (germline): SGDLS, YYNGEE.

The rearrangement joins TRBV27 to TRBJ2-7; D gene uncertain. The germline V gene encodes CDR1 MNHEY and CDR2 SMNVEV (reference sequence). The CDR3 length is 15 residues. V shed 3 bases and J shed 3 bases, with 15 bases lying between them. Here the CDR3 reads CASSLGQADLYEQYF. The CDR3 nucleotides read TGTGCCAGCAGTTTGGGTCAGGCAGACCTCTACGAGCAGTACTTC.

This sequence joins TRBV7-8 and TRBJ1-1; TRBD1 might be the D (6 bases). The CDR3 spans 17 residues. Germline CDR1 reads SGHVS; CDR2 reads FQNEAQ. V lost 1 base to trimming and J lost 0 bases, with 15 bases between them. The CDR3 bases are TGTGCCAGCAGCTTAGGGGCCCTGACAGGAATGAACACTGAAGCTTTCTTT. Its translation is CASSLGALTGMNTEAFF.

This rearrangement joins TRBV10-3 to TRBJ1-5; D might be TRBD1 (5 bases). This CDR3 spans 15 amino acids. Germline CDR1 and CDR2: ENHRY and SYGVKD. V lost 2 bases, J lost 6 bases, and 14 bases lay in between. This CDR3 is CAISEGWGGPQPQHF. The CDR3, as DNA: TGTGCCATCAGTGAGGGGTGGGGGGGACCTCAGCCCCAGCATTTT.

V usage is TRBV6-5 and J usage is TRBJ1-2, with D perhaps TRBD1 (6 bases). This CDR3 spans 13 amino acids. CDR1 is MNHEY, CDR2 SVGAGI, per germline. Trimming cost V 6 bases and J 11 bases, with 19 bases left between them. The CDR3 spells CASRRGGARGYTF. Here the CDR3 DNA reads TGTGCCAGCAGGAGGGGGGGCGCGAGAGGTTACACCTTC.

The CDR3: CASSTESIAPGPTDTQYF. The DNA of the CDR3 is TGTGCCAGTAGTACCGAGAGCATAGCCCCCGGGCCCACAGATACGCAGTATTTT. J is TRBJ2-3 and V is TRBV19; unclear D gene. CDR1 and CDR2 (germline): LNHDA, SQIVND (reference sequence). The CDR3 contains 18 residues. Trimming cost V 4 bases and J 2 bases, with 22 bases left between them.

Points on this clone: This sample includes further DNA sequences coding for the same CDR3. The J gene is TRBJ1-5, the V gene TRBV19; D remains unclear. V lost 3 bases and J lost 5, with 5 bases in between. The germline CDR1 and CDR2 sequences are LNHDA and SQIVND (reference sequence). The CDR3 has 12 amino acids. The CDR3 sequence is CASSIWDQPQHF. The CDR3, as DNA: TGTGCCAGTAGTATTTGGGATCAGCCCCAGCATTTT.

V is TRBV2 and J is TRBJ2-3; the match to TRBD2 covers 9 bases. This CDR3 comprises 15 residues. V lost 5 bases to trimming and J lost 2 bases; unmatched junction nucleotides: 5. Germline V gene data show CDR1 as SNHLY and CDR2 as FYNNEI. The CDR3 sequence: CASSPAGGLTDTQYF. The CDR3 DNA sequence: TGTGCCAGCAGTCCAGCGGGGGGCCTCACAGATACGCAGTATTTT.

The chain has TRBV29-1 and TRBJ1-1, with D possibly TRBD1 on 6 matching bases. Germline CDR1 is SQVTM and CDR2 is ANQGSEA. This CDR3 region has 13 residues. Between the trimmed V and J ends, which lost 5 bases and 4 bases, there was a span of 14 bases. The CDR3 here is CSVSTGRGTEAFF. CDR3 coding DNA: TGCAGCGTTTCGACAGGCCGAGGCACTGAAGCTTTCTTT.